The 25 T cell receptor beta chains below come from one sample, sequenced in a study of blood T cell repertoires in COVID-19. This table comes from immunoSEQ multiplex PCR, and its TCRdb copy is limited to in-frame clones, with some not included. This table has 470,000 or so clones, about 89% appearing once. The specimen sequenced was peripheral blood. These receptors all come from a woman in her twenties or thirties with acute or convalescent COVID-19.

This clone was seen only once. The chain is built from TRBV4-1 and TRBJ1-4; D call uncertain. The CDR3 extends over 15 amino acids. Per the germline V gene, CDR1 is MGHRA and CDR2 is YSYEKL. The germline V and J ends were trimmed by 0 bases and 8 bases, with 13 bases remaining between them. CDR3 amino acids: CASSQENSAAEKLFF. The CDR3 DNA sequence: TGCGCCAGCAGCCAAGAAAACAGTGCCGCGGAAAAACTGTTTTTT.

The chain couples TRBV4-1 to TRBJ2-1; 10 bases are a match to TRBD1. The CDR3 consists of 17 residues. Germline assignment: CDR1 MGHRA and CDR2 YSYEKL. Trimming took 0 bases from V and 9 from J; bases not matched to a gene: 11. The CDR3 protein is CASSQERVTGGFGEQFF. The CDR3 bases are TGCGCCAGCAGCCAAGAACGAGTGACAGGGGGCTTCGGTGAGCAGTTCTTC.

The chain employs TRBV7-2 and TRBJ2-3; 7 bases line up with TRBD2. Germline values: CDR1 SGHTA, CDR2 FQGNSA. The CDR3 spans 16 residues. V trimming: 5 bases; J trimming: 1 base; junction bases outside the gene matches: 9. The CDR3 DNA reads as TGTGCCAGCAGCCAAGACGGCCTAGCGGGCACAGATACGCAGTATTTT. Its protein is CASSQDGLAGTDTQYF.

The V call is TRBV2, the J call TRBJ1-4, with a weak D call TRBD1 (6 bases). The CDR3 has 17 residues. Deletions cut 5 bases from V and 0 bases from J, with 16 bases between. Looked up from germline, CDR1 is SNHLY and CDR2 is FYNNEI. CDR3 in amino acids: CASSRQATSATNEKLFF. The CDR3 DNA reads as TGTGCCAGCAGTAGACAGGCGACCTCTGCAACTAATGAAAAACTGTTTTTT.

The rearrangement uses TRBV7-8 and TRBJ1-1; the match to TRBD1 covers 8 bases. Germline CDR1 and CDR2: SGHVS and FQNEAQ. V shed 5 bases and J 1 base; nucleotides not matched to a gene: 6. The CDR3 length is 15 residues. The CDR3 spells CASSLWTGRNTEAFF. The DNA for the CDR3 is TGTGCCAGCAGCCTCTGGACAGGGAGGAACACTGAAGCTTTCTTT.

The rearrangement uses TRBV29-1 and TRBJ1-2; D gene unclear. Trimming stripped 3 bases from V and 2 bases from J, with 7 bases between. The CDR3 is 12 amino acids. The V gene's germline CDR1 is SQVTM and CDR2 ANQGSEA. The CDR3 reads CSVDPGNYGYTF. The CDR3, as DNA: TGCAGCGTTGATCCGGGAAACTATGGCTACACCTTC.

The chain is built from TRBV6-1 and TRBJ1-2, with D perhaps matching TRBD1 (5 bases). The ends were cut back, 1 base at V and 4 bases at J, with 7 bases in the middle. CDR1 is MNHNS and CDR2 is SASEGT in the germline V gene. This CDR3 comprises 13 residues. CDR3 sequence: CASSEEGRYGYTF. The CDR3 DNA sequence: TGTGCCAGCAGTGAAGAGGGGCGCTATGGCTACACCTTC.

This clone was seen a few times. The chain employs TRBV2 and TRBJ2-2, with 7 bases identical to TRBD1. This CDR3 has 14 residues. Germline CDR1 and CDR2: SNHLY and FYNNEI. J gave up 3 bases and V 9 bases, and 7 bases lay outside the gene matches. CDR3 coding DNA: TGTGCCAGTAGGGGGCAGGTTCACACCGGGGAGCTGTTTTTT. Protein: CASRGQVHTGELFF.

Here the CDR3 DNA reads TGCGCCAGCAGTCCAGGACTGGTCTACACCTTC. This codes for CASSPGLVYTF. The V gene is TRBV10-2, the J gene TRBJ1-2; no definite D call. V lost 5 bases and J lost 10, with 11 bases in between. The CDR3 totals 11 residues. Per germline, CDR1 WSHSY and CDR2 SAAADI.

V is TRBV6-4 and J is TRBJ2-7, with 7 bases that match TRBD1. Trimming removed 2 bases from V and 4 bases from J; junction bases left unmatched: 32. The CDR3 has 23 residues. Germline lookup yields CDR1 MRHNA and CDR2 SNTAGT. The CDR3 region is CASSDIIGSCSPASQGDCYEQYF. The CDR3 region has the DNA TGTGCCAGCAGTGACATTATTGGGTCTTGTAGCCCCGCCAGTCAGGGGGATTGTTACGAGCAGTACTTC.

This clone was seen a few times. The V and J genes are TRBV20-1 and TRBJ2-7; 7 bases match TRBD1. The CDR3 has 11 amino acids. V shed 7 bases and J 8 bases; nucleotides not matched to a gene: 8. Per the germline V gene, CDR1 is DFQATT and CDR2 is SNEGSKA (reference sequence). The CDR3 spells CSVRQGPQQYF. In DNA form, the CDR3 reads TGCAGTGTTCGACAGGGACCGCAGCAGTACTTC.

The CDR3 spells CASSYVSRGFGEKLFF. The CDR3 DNA reads TGTGCCAGCAGTTATGTATCGAGAGGGTTTGGTGAAAAACTGTTTTTT. The chain joins TRBV6-5 to TRBJ1-4; D is unresolved. CDR3 length equals 16 residues. Trimming took 3 bases from V and 7 from J, leaving 18 bases between them. CDR1 and CDR2 (germline): MNHEY, SVGAGI.

The chain has TRBV10-3 and TRBJ1-3, with TRBD1 matching 8 bases. The germline V gene encodes CDR1 ENHRY and CDR2 SYGVKD. Germline trimming cut 3 bases from V and 8 bases from J; bases unmatched to any gene: 3. The CDR3 extends over 13 amino acids. CDR3: CAISDDRGYTIYF. The CDR3 DNA reads TGTGCCATCAGTGACGACAGGGGATACACCATATATTTT.

The chain carries TRBV2 and TRBJ2-5, with a weak D call TRBD1 (5 bases). The CDR3 runs 13 residues. Germline V lookup: CDR1 SNHLY, CDR2 FYNNEI. Trimming removed 3 bases from V and 3 bases from J, with 8 bases in between. The CDR3 DNA sequence: TGTGCCAGCAGTGACAGGGTGAAAGAGACCCAGTACTTC. Its protein product is CASSDRVKETQYF. The full variable domain, completed using reference TRBV2 and TRBJ2-5, is EPEVTQTPSHQVTQMGQEVILRCVPISNHLYFYWYRQILGQKVEFLVSFYNNEISEKSEIFDDQFSVERPDGSNFTLKIRSTKLEDSAMYFCASSDRVKETQYFGPGTRLLVL.

This clone was detected once. CDR3 coding DNA: TGTGCCAGTAGCGGACAGGGAAATGGCTACACCTTC. Translation: CASSGQGNGYTF. This rearrangement joins TRBV3-1 (or the pseudogene TRBV3-2) to TRBJ1-2, with 8 bases fitting TRBD1. The germline V gene encodes CDR1 LGHDT and CDR2 YNNKEL (reference sequence). The CDR3 is 12 amino acids. Unmatched junction bases numbered 6, after V lost 9 bases and J lost 6 bases.

V gene TRBV5-4 combines with J gene TRBJ2-7; D may be TRBD1 (6 bases). Germline CDR1 and CDR2: SGHNT and YYREEE (reference sequence). With 4 bases removed from V and 3 bases from J, the gap between germline ends came to 17 bases. The CDR3 is 15 amino acids. CDR3 sequence: CASSQPGQLNYEQYF. The CDR3 DNA reads TGTGCCAGCAGCCAGCCAGGACAGCTGAACTACGAGCAGTACTTC.

The rearrangement links TRBV6-6 to TRBJ2-5; 9 bases are a match to TRBD1. Losses at the gene ends were 6 bases for V and 4 bases for J; bases not matched to a gene: 6. Per germline, CDR1 MNHNY and CDR2 SVGAGI (reference sequence). CDR3 length: 14 amino acids. In DNA, the CDR3 is TGTGCCAGCAGAACGGGACAGGGTATAGAGACCCAGTACTTC. Its protein product is CASRTGQGIETQYF.

This CDR3 is CASSKTSGGARETQYF. CDR3 coding DNA: TGTGCCAGCAGCAAGACTAGCGGGGGGGCGCGGGAGACCCAGTACTTC. This chain connects TRBV5-4 to TRBJ2-5; TRBD2 matches 14 bases. The germline CDR1 and CDR2 sequences are SGHNT and YYREEE (reference sequence). Trimming took 4 bases from V and 5 from J; bases not matched to a gene: 7. CDR3 length equals 16 residues.

DNA for the CDR3: TGTGCCACCAGTGATTCGGGACAGGGCCAAGAGACCCAGTACTTC. It specifies CATSDSGQGQETQYF. This chain uses TRBV24-1 with TRBJ2-5; 9 positions match TRBD1. V trimming: 2 bases; J trimming: 1 base; junction bases outside the gene matches: 1. Germline values: CDR1 KGHDR, CDR2 SFDVKD. The CDR3 is 15 amino acids.

The table lists this clone with a few counts. This chain links TRBV27 with TRBJ1-5; D ambiguous. V lost 5 bases and J lost 7, with 9 bases in between. This CDR3 has 12 amino acids. Germline CDR1 is MNHEY and CDR2 is SMNVEV (reference sequence). Here the CDR3 DNA reads TGTGCCAGCAGTCCCGCCGGGCAGCCCCAGCATTTT. Residues: CASSPAGQPQHF.

The V gene is TRBV2, the J gene TRBJ1-1; a weak D match, TRBD1 (5 bases). Trimming shortened V by 4 bases and J by 3 bases, and 12 bases separated the two germline ends. The germline V gene encodes CDR1 SNHLY and CDR2 FYNNEI. This CDR3 region has 14 residues. The CDR3 nucleotides read TGTGCCAGCAGTGTTCAGGGAAGGCACACTGAAGCTTTCTTT. Amino acid sequence: CASSVQGRHTEAFF. Using reference TRBV2 and TRBJ1-1 for the parts outside the CDR3, the full variable domain is EPEVTQTPSHQVTQMGQEVILRCVPISNHLYFYWYRQILGQKVEFLVSFYNNEISEKSEIFDDQFSVERPDGSNFTLKIRSTKLEDSAMYFCASSVQGRHTEAFFGQGTRLTVV.

This clone came up a few times. This chain connects TRBV30 to TRBJ1-3, with D possibly being TRBD1 (5 bases). V lost 2 bases to trimming and J lost 3 bases, with 17 bases between them. This CDR3 is 16 amino acids long. From germline, CDR1 is GTSNPN and CDR2 SVGIG (reference sequence). The CDR3 is CAWSRGGASGGNTIYF. DNA for the CDR3: TGTGCCTGGAGTCGTGGAGGGGCATCGGGTGGAAACACCATATATTTT.

The rearrangement joins TRBV4-1 to TRBJ1-2, with TRBD1 matching 8 bases. Germline V gene data show CDR1 as MGHRA and CDR2 as YSYEKL. Germline trimming cut 5 bases from V and 7 bases from J; bases unmatched to any gene: 12. The CDR3 contains 15 residues. CDR3 DNA: TGCGCCAGCAGCGCAGGGGGCACTCCGCTCCGTGGCTACACCTTC. It specifies CASSAGGTPLRGYTF.

In regard to this clone: The sample holds other DNA sequences that translate to the same CDR3. The CDR3 is CSVVREGDTQYF. Here the CDR3 DNA reads TGCAGCGTTGTGCGGGAGGGGGATACGCAGTATTTT. The V and J genes are TRBV29-1 and TRBJ2-3, with 9 bases aligning to TRBD2. The germline V gene has CDR1 SQVTM and CDR2 ANQGSEA. This CDR3 spans 12 amino acids. Losses at the gene ends were 4 bases for V and 6 bases for J; bases not matched to a gene: 2.

Turning to this clone: This sample also contains other DNA sequences that code for the same CDR3. The chain is built from TRBV20-1 and TRBJ2-1; D remains ambiguous. The germline V gene encodes CDR1 DFQATT and CDR2 SNEGSKA (reference sequence). V shed 5 bases and J shed 3 bases, with 5 bases lying between them. The CDR3 runs 11 residues. CDR3: CSALSYNEQFF. DNA of the CDR3: TGCAGTGCTCTAAGCTACAATGAGCAGTTCTTC.